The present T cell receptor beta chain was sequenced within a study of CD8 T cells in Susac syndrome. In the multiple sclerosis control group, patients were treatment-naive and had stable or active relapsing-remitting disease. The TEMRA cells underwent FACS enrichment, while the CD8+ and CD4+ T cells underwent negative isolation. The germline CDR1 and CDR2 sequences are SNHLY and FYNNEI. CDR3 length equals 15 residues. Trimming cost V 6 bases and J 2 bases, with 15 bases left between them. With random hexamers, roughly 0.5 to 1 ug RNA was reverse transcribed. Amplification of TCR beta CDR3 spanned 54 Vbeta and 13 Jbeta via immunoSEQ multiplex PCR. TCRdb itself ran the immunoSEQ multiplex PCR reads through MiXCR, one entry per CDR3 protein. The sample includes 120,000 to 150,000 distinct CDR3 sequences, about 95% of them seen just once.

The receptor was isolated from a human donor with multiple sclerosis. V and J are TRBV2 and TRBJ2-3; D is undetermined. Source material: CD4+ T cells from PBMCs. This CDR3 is CASSRTEPYTDTQYF. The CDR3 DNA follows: TGTGCCAGCAGCCGAACCGAGCCCTACACAGATACGCAGTATTTT.